These T cell receptor beta chains were read from a single sample in a study of post-analysis software for immune sequencing data. TCRdb reprocessed the PCR reads via MiXCR and lists one record per CDR3 protein. Here the sample spans hundreds of thousands of distinct CDR3 sequences, around 50% being singletons. The sequenced sample consisted of blood. The receptors originated from a girl aged 5 to 17 with multiple sclerosis. Each CDR3 is given with its conserved first and last residue. The order of the fields is CDR3 DNA, CDR3 protein, D gene, V gene, J gene, clone size. The D gene is left open where the match is weak. Part of the rows lack a size; the others show once, few, many or a class for expanded clones.

TGCAGCACAAACCGGAACACTGAAGCTTTCTTT	CSTNRNTEAFF	.	TRBV29-1	TRBJ1-1	.
TGTGCCAGCAGCTCGACTAGCGGGACGTCGTGGGATACGCAGTATTTT	CASSSTSGTSWDTQYF	TRBD2	TRBV5-6	TRBJ2-3	.
TGCGCCAGCAGCTCCATAGCGGGGGTTTCCTACAATGAGCAGTTCTTC	CASSSIAGVSYNEQFF	TRBD2	TRBV5-1	TRBJ2-1	.
TGCGCCAGCAGCGTCAGGTCAAATTCACCCCTCCACTTT	CASSVRSNSPLHF	.	TRBV7-2	TRBJ1-6	.
TGTGCCATCAGTGATCGGGGTGCGGCCTCGGAGACCCAGTACTTC	CAISDRGAASETQYF	.	TRBV10-3	TRBJ2-5	.
TGCAGCGTGGACAGCTACGAGCAGTACTTC	CSVDSYEQYF	.	TRBV29-1	TRBJ2-7	.
TGTGCCAGCTATCAATTTACCGAGGATGACTATGGCTACACCTTC	CASYQFTEDDYGYTF	.	TRBV7-9	TRBJ1-2	.
TGTGCCAGCAGCTCCCGGCCCTCCCACGAGCAGTACTTC	CASSSRPSHEQYF	.	TRBV5-6	TRBJ2-7	few
TGTGCCAGCAGTGACCAACGGGATGCATTGGATATGGTTAATGAGCAGTTCTTC	CASSDQRDALDMVNEQFF	.	TRBV25-1	TRBJ2-1	.
TGCGCCAGCAGCTTGGTGGGGGCAGACTACGAGCAGTACTTC	CASSLVGADYEQYF	.	TRBV5-1	TRBJ2-7	few
TGTGCCAGCAGTACCGGGACGAGCGGGACAACAGATGCGCAGTATTTT	CASSTGTSGTTDAQYF	.	TRBV12-3/TRBV12-4	TRBJ2-3	.
TGTGCCAGCAGCCTTCACCGGGGACTAGCGGGTTACAATGAGCAGTTCTTC	CASSLHRGLAGYNEQFF	TRBD2	TRBV7-9	TRBJ2-1	few
TGCAGTGCACTTGGGGCTATGCAGGGTAGGGGCAATCAGCCCCAGCATTTT	CSALGAMQGRGNQPQHF	.	TRBV20-1	TRBJ1-5	.
TGTGCCAGCACCCCTAACCCGGGACAGGGCCTCTATGGCTACACCTTC	CASTPNPGQGLYGYTF	TRBD1	TRBV27	TRBJ1-2	few
TGTGCCAGCCGCCCTGCGGGGGGCGGCTATGGCTACACCTTC	CASRPAGGGYGYTF	.	TRBV6-1	TRBJ1-2	.
TGCAGTGCTAGGGGTGGACTGCTCGGGGAGACCCAGTACTTC	CSARGGLLGETQYF	.	TRBV20-1	TRBJ2-5	.
TGTGCCAGCAGCTTAGCGGCAGGACCGATCTATGGCTACACCTTC	CASSLAAGPIYGYTF	.	TRBV7-9	TRBJ1-2	.
TGCGCCAGCAGCTCTGGACAGCTCACTGAAGCTTTCTTT	CASSSGQLTEAFF	.	TRBV5-1	TRBJ1-1	.
TGTGCCAGCAGGCCCTCCGGGACGGTGAACACTGAAGCTTTCTTT	CASRPSGTVNTEAFF	.	TRBV7-3	TRBJ1-1	.
TGTGCCAGCAGTGCGTCCGCGGGGGGGCCCAATGAGCAGTTCTTC	CASSASAGGPNEQFF	TRBD2	TRBV6-1	TRBJ2-1	.
TGTGCCAGCAGTGTAGGCGGGAGCGGGTTCAATGAGCAGTTCTTC	CASSVGGSGFNEQFF	TRBD2	TRBV6-1	TRBJ2-1	.
TGTGCTAGTGCGGACGGGTACCAAGAGACCCAGTACTTC	CASADGYQETQYF	.	TRBV12-5	TRBJ2-5	few
TGTGCCAGCAGCGCCCACCCGGGGGGTGAGCAGTACTTC	CASSAHPGGEQYF	TRBD2	TRBV9	TRBJ2-7	.
TGCAGTGCTCGGACTAGCGGGAGATCTCAGTTCTTC	CSARTSGRSQFF	TRBD2	TRBV20-1	TRBJ2-1	few
TGCAGTGCTCGCGGACTAGCGGGAGCTGGCGGGGGAGAGACCCAGTACTTC	CSARGLAGAGGGETQYF	TRBD2	TRBV20-1	TRBJ2-5	few
TGCGCCAGCAGCCAAGACTATAGGGCTGCGGATACGCAGTATTTT	CASSQDYRAADTQYF	.	TRBV4-1	TRBJ2-3	.
TGCGCCAGCAGCTTGGGACGTAGCGGGAGATCGGAGACCCAGTACTTC	CASSLGRSGRSETQYF	TRBD2	TRBV5-1	TRBJ2-5	.
TGCGCCAGCAGCCCGGGGACTAGGCTGAGCACAGATACGCAGTATTTT	CASSPGTRLSTDTQYF	TRBD2	TRBV4-1	TRBJ2-3	.
TGCAGCGGGAGTCCCGGGACTAGCGGCCCCTACAATGAGCAGTTCTTC	CSGSPGTSGPYNEQFF	TRBD2	TRBV29-1	TRBJ2-1	.
TGTGCCAGCAGCCAATTTGGAGCGGGAGGGCCCTCCTACGAGCAGTACTTC	CASSQFGAGGPSYEQYF	TRBD2	TRBV7-2	TRBJ2-7	.
TGTGCCAGCAAAAACGGCCGGAGTGGGTACGAGCAGTACTTC	CASKNGRSGYEQYF	.	TRBV6-5	TRBJ2-7	few
TGTGCCAGCAGTCCTTCCGGGGGCCATGAGCAGTTCTTC	CASSPSGGHEQFF	.	TRBV12-3/TRBV12-4	TRBJ2-1	few
TGCGCCAGCAGCTCAATCCCCTCATACGAGCAGTACTTC	CASSSIPSYEQYF	.	TRBV4-1	TRBJ2-7	few
TGTGCCAGCAGCCTCCGGGACAGGGGTCCCGAGCAGTACTTC	CASSLRDRGPEQYF	TRBD1	TRBV12-3/TRBV12-4	TRBJ2-7	.
TGTGCCAGCAGCCAGAAACAGGGGCGGAACACCGGGGAGCTGTTTTTT	CASSQKQGRNTGELFF	TRBD1	TRBV3-1	TRBJ2-2	.
TGCGCCAGCAGCTTGGCCCCAGTTAGCGGGGGGGCTCAAGAGCAGTTCTTC	CASSLAPVSGGAQEQFF	TRBD2	TRBV5-1	TRBJ2-1	.
TGTGCCAGCACACGACAGGGGAATGAGCAGTTCTTC	CASTRQGNEQFF	TRBD1	TRBV12-3/TRBV12-4	TRBJ2-1	.
TGTGCCAGCAGCCAGCCTCCCCAGGGACTATTCTCCTACGAGCAGTACTTC	CASSQPPQGLFSYEQYF	TRBD2	TRBV7-2	TRBJ2-7	.
TGTGCCATCAGTGAGACGAGCGGAAGCTCCTACAATGAGCAGTTCTTC	CAISETSGSSYNEQFF	.	TRBV10-3	TRBJ2-1	once
TGCAGCGTCGGACAGCGGAGTAATGAGCAGTTCTTC	CSVGQRSNEQFF	.	TRBV29-1	TRBJ2-1	.
TGTGCCAGCAGCTTAGGTTGGGGTCCCCCCTCCTACGAGCAGTACTTC	CASSLGWGPPSYEQYF	.	TRBV7-9	TRBJ2-7	.
TGTGCCAGCAGCCAAGAGACAGGGCTTTTCGGCTACACCTTC	CASSQETGLFGYTF	TRBD1	TRBV3-1	TRBJ1-2	.